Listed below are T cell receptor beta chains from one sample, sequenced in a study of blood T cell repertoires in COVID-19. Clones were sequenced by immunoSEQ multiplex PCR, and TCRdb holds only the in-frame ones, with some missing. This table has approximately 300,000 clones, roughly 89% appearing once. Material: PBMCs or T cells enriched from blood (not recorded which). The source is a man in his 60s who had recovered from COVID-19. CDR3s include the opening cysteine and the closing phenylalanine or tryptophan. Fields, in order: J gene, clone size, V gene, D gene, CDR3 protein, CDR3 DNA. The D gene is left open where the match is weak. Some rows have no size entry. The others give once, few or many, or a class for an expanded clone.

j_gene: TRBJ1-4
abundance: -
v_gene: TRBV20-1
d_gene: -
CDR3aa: CSAHHREKLFF
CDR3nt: TGCAGTGCACACCACAGGGAAAAACTGTTTTTT

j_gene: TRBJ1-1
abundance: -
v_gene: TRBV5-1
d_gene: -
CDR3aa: CASSSTPTYNTEAFF
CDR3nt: TGCGCCAGCAGCTCCACCCCAACCTACAACACTGAAGCTTTCTTT

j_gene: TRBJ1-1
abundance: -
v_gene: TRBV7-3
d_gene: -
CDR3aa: CASSSQGTGEAFF
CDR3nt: TGTGCCAGCAGCTCCCAGGGAACGGGTGAAGCTTTCTTT

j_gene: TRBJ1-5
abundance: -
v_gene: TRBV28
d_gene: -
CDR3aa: CASSFLGAYQPQHF
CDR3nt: TGTGCCAGCAGTTTTCTGGGGGCGTATCAGCCCCAGCATTTT

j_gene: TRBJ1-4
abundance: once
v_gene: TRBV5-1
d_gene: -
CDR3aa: CASSLAQVNEKLFF
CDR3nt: TGCGCCAGCAGCTTGGCGCAGGTTAATGAAAAACTGTTTTTT

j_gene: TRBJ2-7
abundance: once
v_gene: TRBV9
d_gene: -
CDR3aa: CASSVDSSYEQYF
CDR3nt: TGTGCCAGCAGCGTAGACTCCTCCTACGAGCAGTACTTC

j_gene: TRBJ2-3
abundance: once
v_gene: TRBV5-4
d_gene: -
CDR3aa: CASSLRGEITDTQYF
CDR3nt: TGTGCCAGCAGCTTGCGCGGAGAAATAACAGATACGCAGTATTTT

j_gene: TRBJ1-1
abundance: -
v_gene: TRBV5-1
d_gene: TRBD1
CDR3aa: CASSLIPGQRNTEAFF
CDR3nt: TGCGCCAGCAGCCTTATACCGGGACAGCGGAACACTGAAGCTTTCTTT

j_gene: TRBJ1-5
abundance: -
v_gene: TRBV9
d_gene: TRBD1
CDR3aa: CASSASQGNQPQHF
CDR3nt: TGTGCCAGCAGCGCTTCACAGGGGAATCAGCCCCAGCATTTT

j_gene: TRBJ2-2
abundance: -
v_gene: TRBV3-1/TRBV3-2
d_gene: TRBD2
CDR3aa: CASSQAGEGGELFF
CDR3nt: TGTGCCAGCAGCCAAGCCGGGGAGGGCGGGGAGCTGTTTTTT

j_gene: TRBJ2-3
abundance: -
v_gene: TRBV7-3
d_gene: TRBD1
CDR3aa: CASSVTGGDTQYF
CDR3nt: TGTGCCAGCAGCGTGACAGGGGGGGATACGCAGTATTTT

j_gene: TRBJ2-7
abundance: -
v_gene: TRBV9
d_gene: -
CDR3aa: CASSRGLLSTYEQYF
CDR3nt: TGTGCCAGCAGCCGGGGGTTACTATCGACCTACGAGCAGTACTTC

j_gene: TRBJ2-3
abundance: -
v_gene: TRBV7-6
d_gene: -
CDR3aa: CASSQNSDTQYF
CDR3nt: TGTGCCAGCAGTCAAAACTCGGATACGCAGTATTTT

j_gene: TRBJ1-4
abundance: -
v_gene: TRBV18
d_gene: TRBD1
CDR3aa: CASSLTGGGKLFF
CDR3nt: TGTGCCAGCTCATTGACAGGGGGAGGCAAACTGTTTTTT

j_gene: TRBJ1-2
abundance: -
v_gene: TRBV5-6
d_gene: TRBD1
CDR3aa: CASSLPPGQADYGYTF
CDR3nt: TGTGCCAGCAGCCTACCTCCGGGACAGGCCGACTATGGCTACACCTTC

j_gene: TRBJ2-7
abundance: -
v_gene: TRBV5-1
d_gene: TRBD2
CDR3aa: CASSVIAGGSYEQYF
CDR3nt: TGCGCCAGCAGCGTAATAGCGGGAGGGTCCTACGAGCAGTACTTC

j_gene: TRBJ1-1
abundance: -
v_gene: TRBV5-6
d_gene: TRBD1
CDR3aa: CASSLQGAPTEAFF
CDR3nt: TGTGCCAGCAGCTTGCAGGGGGCACCTACTGAAGCTTTCTTT

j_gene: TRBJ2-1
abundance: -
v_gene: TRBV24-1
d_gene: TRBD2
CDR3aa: CATRGTSGKNEQFF
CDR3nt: TGTGCCACCAGAGGGACTAGCGGGAAAAATGAGCAGTTCTTC

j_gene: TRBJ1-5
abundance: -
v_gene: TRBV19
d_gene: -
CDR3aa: CASSRLDSFSNQPQHF
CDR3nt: TGTGCCAGTAGTAGACTGGACAGCTTTAGCAATCAGCCCCAGCATTTT

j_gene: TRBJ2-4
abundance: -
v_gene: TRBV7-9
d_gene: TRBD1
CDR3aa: CASSPTGVIKNIQYF
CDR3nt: TGTGCCAGCAGCCCGACAGGGGTCATCAAAAACATTCAGTACTTC

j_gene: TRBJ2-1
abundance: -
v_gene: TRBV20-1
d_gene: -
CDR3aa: CSASFLARYNEQFF
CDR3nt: TGCAGTGCTAGTTTCCTAGCGAGATACAATGAGCAGTTCTTC

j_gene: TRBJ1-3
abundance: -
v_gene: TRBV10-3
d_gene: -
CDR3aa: CAISEPGGPSGNTIYF
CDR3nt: TGTGCCATCAGTGAGCCGGGAGGACCCTCTGGAAACACCATATATTTT

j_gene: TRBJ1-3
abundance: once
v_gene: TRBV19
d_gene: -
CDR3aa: CASSTGRVQRNTIYF
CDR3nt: TGTGCCAGTAGTACAGGGAGGGTGCAGAGGAACACCATATATTTT

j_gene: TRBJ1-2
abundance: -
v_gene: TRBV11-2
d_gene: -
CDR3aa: CASSLEAGDGYTF
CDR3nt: TGTGCCAGCAGCTTAGAAGCAGGGGACGGCTACACCTTC

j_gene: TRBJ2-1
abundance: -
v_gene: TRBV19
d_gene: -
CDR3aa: CASSRGGPYNEQFF
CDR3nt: TGTGCCAGTAGTAGGGGGGGCCCCTACAATGAGCAGTTCTTC

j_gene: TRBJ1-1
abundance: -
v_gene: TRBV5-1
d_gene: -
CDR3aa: CASSGGGIAEAFF
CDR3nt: TGCGCCAGCAGCGGCGGTGGAATTGCTGAAGCTTTCTTT

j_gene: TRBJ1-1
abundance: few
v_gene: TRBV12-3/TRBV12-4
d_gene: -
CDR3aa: CASKQRNTEAFF
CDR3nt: TGTGCCAGCAAGCAGCGCAACACTGAAGCTTTCTTT

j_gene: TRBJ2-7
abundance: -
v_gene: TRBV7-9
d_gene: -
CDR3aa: CASSTTGSSYEQYF
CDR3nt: TGTGCCAGCAGCACTACAGGGAGCTCCTACGAGCAGTACTTC

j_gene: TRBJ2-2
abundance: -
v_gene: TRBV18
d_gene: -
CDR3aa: CASSPPSLTGELFF
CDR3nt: TGTGCCAGCTCACCCCCTTCCCTCACCGGGGAGCTGTTTTTT

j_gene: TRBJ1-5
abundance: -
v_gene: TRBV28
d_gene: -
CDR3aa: CASSPVRNQPQHF
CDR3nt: TGTGCCAGCAGCCCAGTGAGGAATCAGCCCCAGCATTTT

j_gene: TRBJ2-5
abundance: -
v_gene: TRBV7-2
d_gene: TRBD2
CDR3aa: CASSLRGGLAGGQGETQYF
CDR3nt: TGTGCCAGCAGCTTACGGGGGGGGCTAGCGGGAGGCCAAGGAGAGACCCAGTACTTC

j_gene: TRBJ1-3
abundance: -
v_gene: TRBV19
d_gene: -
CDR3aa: CASSLRDLGNTIYF
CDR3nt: TGTGCCAGTAGTCTCCGGGATCTAGGAAACACCATATATTTT

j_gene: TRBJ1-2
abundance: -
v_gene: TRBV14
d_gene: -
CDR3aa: CASSQDIARGNGYTF
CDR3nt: TGTGCCAGCAGCCAAGATATAGCCAGGGGAAATGGCTACACCTTC

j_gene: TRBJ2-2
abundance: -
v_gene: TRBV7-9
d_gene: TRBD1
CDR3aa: CASSRQGASNTGELFF
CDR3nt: TGTGCCAGCAGCCGACAGGGTGCCTCGAACACCGGGGAGCTGTTTTTT

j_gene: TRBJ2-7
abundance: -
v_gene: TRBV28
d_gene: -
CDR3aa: CASSLALLGRNEQYF
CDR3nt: TGTGCCAGCAGTTTGGCCCTACTAGGAAGGAACGAGCAGTACTTC

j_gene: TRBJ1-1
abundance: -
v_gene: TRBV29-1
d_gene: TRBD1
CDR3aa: CSGWDRDTEAFF
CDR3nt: TGCAGCGGTTGGGACAGGGACACTGAAGCTTTCTTT

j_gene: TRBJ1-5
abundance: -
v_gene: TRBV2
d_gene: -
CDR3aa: CASSDGVGQPQHF
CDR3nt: TGTGCCAGCAGTGACGGGGTCGGCCAGCCCCAGCATTTT

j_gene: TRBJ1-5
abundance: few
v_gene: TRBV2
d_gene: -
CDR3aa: CASSSTEYSNQPQHF
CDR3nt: TGTGCCAGCAGTTCGACAGAGTATAGCAATCAGCCCCAGCATTTT

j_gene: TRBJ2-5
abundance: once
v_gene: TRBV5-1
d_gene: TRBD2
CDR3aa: CASSLVVLAGTPTETQYF
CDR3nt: TGCGCCAGCAGCTTGGTAGTCCTAGCGGGAACACCGACGGAGACCCAGTACTTC